Listed below are T cell receptor beta chains from one sample, sequenced in a study of glioma-infiltrating T cells after dendritic cell vaccination. Sequencing used immunoSEQ multiplex PCR; TCRdb keeps in-frame clones, though not all of them. Of roughly 60,000 clones detected, around nine tenths appear once; the ten largest clones hold 11%. The sequencing here drew on blood, taken after dendritic cell vaccination. Receptor source: a human donor with glioblastoma. The CDR3 runs from the conserved cysteine through the conserved F or W. The D gene is left open where the match is weak. Clone size, where shown, is once, few, many, or a class for clones that have expanded.

CDR3 length	D gene	V gene	J gene	clone size	CDR3 DNA	CDR3 protein
18	TRBD1	TRBV7-2	TRBJ2-7	.	TGTGCCAGCAGCGCCGGGACAGGGCCCTTCCCCCTATCCTACGAGCAGTACTTC	CASSAGTGPFPLSYEQYF
13	.	TRBV28	TRBJ2-2	.	TGTGCCAGCAGTATTCCAAACACCGGGGAGCTGTTTTTT	CASSIPNTGELFF
11	TRBD1	TRBV6-5	TRBJ1-1	.	TGTGCCAGCCACCGGGACAGGGAAGCTTTCTTT	CASHRDREAFF
13	.	TRBV7-7	TRBJ2-3	.	TGTGCCAGCAGCCTCTCGGGATGGGATACGCAGTATTTT	CASSLSGWDTQYF
19	.	TRBV12-2	TRBJ1-1	.	TGTGCAAGTCGCTTTAGGTCTCCTCCCGGTCCGGGGTTGAACACTGAAGCTTTCTTT	CASRFRSPPGPGLNTEAFF
21	TRBD2	TRBV4-2	TRBJ2-5	.	TGTGCCAGCAGCCAAGGCCTACTAGCGGGAGGGGTCTCGTATTACCAAGAGACCCAGTACTTC	CASSQGLLAGGVSYYQETQYF
16	.	TRBV7-2	TRBJ2-2	.	TGTGCCAGCAGCCAAGCTTCGAACCGGAACACCGGGGAGCTGTTTTTT	CASSQASNRNTGELFF
14	TRBD1	TRBV18	TRBJ2-3	.	TGTGCCAGCTCACCAGGGACAGGGCCAGATACGCAGTATTTT	CASSPGTGPDTQYF
15	TRBD1	TRBV11-2	TRBJ1-2	.	TGTGCCAGCAGCTTAGACGGGACAGGGGCTTATGGCTACACCTTC	CASSLDGTGAYGYTF
15	.	TRBV5-4	TRBJ1-2	.	TGTGCCAGCAGACAGGACAGCGAAGCTAACTATGGCTACACCTTC	CASRQDSEANYGYTF
15	TRBD1	TRBV5-1	TRBJ2-3	.	TGCGCCAGCAGCCGAGGGGACAGGGGCACAGATACGCAGTATTTT	CASSRGDRGTDTQYF
13	.	TRBV18	TRBJ2-7	.	TGTGCCAGCTCACCACCCAGCGCCTACGAGCAGTACTTC	CASSPPSAYEQYF
14	.	TRBV18	TRBJ1-1	.	TGTGCCAGCTCACCACAGGACGGGGGCACTGAAGCTTTCTTT	CASSPQDGGTEAFF
16	TRBD1	TRBV5-1	TRBJ2-2	.	TGCGCCAGCAGCCCGGGCCCAGGACAGGGGACCGGGGAGCTGTTTTTT	CASSPGPGQGTGELFF
16	TRBD2	TRBV11-3	TRBJ2-5	.	TGTGCCAGCAGCATCCGGACTAGCGGCCCCCAAGAGACCCAGTACTTC	CASSIRTSGPQETQYF
13	TRBD2	TRBV7-2	TRBJ2-3	.	TGTGCCAGCAGCTTAATAGCGGGAGATACGCAGTATTTT	CASSLIAGDTQYF
14	TRBD1	TRBV5-1	TRBJ2-7	.	TGCGCCAGCAGCCCGGGACAGGGGGTTAATGAGCAGTACTTC	CASSPGQGVNEQYF
12	TRBD1	TRBV29-1	TRBJ1-1	.	TGCAGCGCCATGGGACAGGGCGAGGTCGCTTTCTTT	CSAMGQGEVAFF
15	.	TRBV5-6	TRBJ2-4	.	TGTGCCAGCAGCTCCGAGACAGGGCGGGGAAACATTCAGTACTTC	CASSSETGRGNIQYF
16	.	TRBV5-1	TRBJ1-2	once	TGCGCCAGCAGCTTGGGAGCGGGGGTTTTGGACTATGGCTACACCTTC	CASSLGAGVLDYGYTF
14	TRBD1	TRBV19	TRBJ2-7	.	TGTGCCAGTAGTATAGGACAGGGGGACTACGAGCAGTACTTC	CASSIGQGDYEQYF
14	TRBD2	TRBV9	TRBJ2-4	once	TGTGCCAGCAGCGTAGACGGGGGGAAAAACATTCAGTACTTC	CASSVDGGKNIQYF
11	.	TRBV2	TRBJ1-1	.	TGTGCCAGCCGAGGACTCACTGAAGCTTTCTTT	CASRGLTEAFF
17	.	TRBV9	TRBJ2-2	.	TGTGCCAGCAGCCCCTACCTTGGGACTTTTGACACCGGGGAGCTGTTTTTT	CASSPYLGTFDTGELFF
14	TRBD2	TRBV5-1	TRBJ2-7	.	TGCGCCAGCAGCTGGGGGACTAGTTATGTGGCGCAGTACTTC	CASSWGTSYVAQYF
16	.	TRBV4-3	TRBJ1-5	.	TGCGCCAGCAGCCAAGAAATCGTCCCCCTCGGGCAGCCCCAGCATTTT	CASSQEIVPLGQPQHF
16	.	TRBV5-4	TRBJ1-2	.	TGTGCCAGCAGCAGACTCGGTGAGCTACGAAGCTATGGCTACACCTTC	CASSRLGELRSYGYTF
15	TRBD1	TRBV4-2	TRBJ2-5	.	TGTGCCAGCAGCCTCACCGGGACAGGGGAAGAGACCCAGTACTTC	CASSLTGTGEETQYF
11	TRBD2	TRBV20-1	TRBJ2-1	.	TGCAGTGCAAAGGGGGGGACTAGGCAGTTCTTC	CSAKGGTRQFF
14	.	TRBV19	TRBJ1-5	.	TGTGCCAGTAGTATTTCCGGGGGGAATCAGCCCCAGCATTTT	CASSISGGNQPQHF
16	.	TRBV4-1	TRBJ1-1	.	TGCGCCAGCAGCCAAGGTGAAATCCGGGGGGACACTGAAGCTTTCTTT	CASSQGEIRGDTEAFF
14	.	TRBV15	TRBJ1-2	.	TGTGCCACCAGCAGAGCCCAGGCTAACTATGGCTACACCTTC	CATSRAQANYGYTF
14	TRBD1	TRBV7-6	TRBJ1-1	.	TGTGCCAGCAGCTTGCAGGTTCGGACAGGGGAAGCTTTCTTT	CASSLQVRTGEAFF
14	.	TRBV19	TRBJ1-5	once	TGTGCCAGTAGGGGTCCAGGGGTGGTTCAGCCCCAGCATTTT	CASRGPGVVQPQHF
17	.	TRBV4-1	TRBJ2-3	.	TGCGCCAGCAGCCAAGTAGCAAGGGAGAGAGGGACAGATACGCAGTATTTT	CASSQVARERGTDTQYF
12	.	TRBV28	TRBJ1-2	.	TGTGCCAGCAGTTTTCAGGGCTATGGCTACACCTTC	CASSFQGYGYTF
13	.	TRBV5-5	TRBJ2-7	.	TGTGCCAGCAGCTTACAGGGCCCCTACGAGCAGTACTTC	CASSLQGPYEQYF
14	.	TRBV4-3	TRBJ1-1	.	TGCGCCAGCAGCCAAGATTATGTGAACACTGAAGCTTTCTTT	CASSQDYVNTEAFF